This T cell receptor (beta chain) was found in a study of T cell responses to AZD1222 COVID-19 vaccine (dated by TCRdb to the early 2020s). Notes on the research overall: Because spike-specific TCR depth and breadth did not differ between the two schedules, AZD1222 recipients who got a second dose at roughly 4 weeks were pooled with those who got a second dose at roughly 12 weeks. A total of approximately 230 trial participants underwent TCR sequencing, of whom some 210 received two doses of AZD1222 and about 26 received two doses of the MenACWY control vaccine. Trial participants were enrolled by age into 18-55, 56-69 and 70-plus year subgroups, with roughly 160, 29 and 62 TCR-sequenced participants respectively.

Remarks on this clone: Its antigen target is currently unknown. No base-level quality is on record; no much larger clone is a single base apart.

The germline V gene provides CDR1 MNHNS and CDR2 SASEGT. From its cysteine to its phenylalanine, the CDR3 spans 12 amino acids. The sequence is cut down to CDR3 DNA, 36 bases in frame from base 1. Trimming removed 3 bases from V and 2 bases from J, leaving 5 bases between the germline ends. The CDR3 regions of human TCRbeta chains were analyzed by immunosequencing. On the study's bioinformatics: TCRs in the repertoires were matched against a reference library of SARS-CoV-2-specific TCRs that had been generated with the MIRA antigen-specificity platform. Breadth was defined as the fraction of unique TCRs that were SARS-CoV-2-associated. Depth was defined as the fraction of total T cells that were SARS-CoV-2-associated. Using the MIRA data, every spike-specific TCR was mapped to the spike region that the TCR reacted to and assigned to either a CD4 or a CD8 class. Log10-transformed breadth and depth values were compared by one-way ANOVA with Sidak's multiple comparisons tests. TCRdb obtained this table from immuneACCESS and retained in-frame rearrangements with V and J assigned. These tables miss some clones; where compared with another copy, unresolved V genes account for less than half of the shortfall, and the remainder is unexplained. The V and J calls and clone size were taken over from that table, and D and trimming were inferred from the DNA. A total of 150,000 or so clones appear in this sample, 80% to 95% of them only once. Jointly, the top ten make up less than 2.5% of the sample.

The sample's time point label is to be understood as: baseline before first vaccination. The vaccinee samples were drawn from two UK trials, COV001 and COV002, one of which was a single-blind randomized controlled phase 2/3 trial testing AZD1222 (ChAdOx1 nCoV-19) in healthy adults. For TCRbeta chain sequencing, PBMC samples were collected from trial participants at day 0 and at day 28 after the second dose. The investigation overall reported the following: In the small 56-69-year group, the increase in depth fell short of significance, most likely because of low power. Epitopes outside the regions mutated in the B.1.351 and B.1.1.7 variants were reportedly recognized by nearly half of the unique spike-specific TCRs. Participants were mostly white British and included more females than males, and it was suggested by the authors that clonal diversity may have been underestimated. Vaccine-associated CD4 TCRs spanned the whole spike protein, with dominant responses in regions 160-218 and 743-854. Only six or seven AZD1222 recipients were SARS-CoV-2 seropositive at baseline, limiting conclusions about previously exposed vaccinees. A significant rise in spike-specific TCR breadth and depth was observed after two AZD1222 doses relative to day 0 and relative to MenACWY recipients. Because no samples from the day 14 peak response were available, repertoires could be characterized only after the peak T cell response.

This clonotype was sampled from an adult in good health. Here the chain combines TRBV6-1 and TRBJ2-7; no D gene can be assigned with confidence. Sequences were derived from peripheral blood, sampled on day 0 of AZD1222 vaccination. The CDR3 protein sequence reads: CASSEFAYEQYF. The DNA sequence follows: TGTGCCAGCAGTGAGTTTGCCTACGAGCAGTACTTC.